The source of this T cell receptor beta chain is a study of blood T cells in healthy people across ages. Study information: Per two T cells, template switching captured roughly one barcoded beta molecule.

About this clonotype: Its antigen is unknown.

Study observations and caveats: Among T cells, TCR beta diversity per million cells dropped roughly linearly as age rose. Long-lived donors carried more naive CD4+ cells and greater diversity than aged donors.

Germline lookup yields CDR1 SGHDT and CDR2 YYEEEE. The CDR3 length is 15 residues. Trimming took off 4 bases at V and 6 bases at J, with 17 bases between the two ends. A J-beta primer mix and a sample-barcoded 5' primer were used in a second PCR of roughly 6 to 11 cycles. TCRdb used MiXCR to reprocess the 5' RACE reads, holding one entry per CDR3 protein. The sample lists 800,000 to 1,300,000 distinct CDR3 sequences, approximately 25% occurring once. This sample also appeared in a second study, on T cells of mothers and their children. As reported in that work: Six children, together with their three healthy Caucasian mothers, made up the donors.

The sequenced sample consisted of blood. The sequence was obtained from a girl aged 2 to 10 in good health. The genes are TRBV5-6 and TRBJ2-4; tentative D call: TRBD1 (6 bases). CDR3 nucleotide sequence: TGTGCCAGCAGCATTCTCGGGAAGGACAGAAACATTCAGTACTTC. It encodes CASSILGKDRNIQYF.